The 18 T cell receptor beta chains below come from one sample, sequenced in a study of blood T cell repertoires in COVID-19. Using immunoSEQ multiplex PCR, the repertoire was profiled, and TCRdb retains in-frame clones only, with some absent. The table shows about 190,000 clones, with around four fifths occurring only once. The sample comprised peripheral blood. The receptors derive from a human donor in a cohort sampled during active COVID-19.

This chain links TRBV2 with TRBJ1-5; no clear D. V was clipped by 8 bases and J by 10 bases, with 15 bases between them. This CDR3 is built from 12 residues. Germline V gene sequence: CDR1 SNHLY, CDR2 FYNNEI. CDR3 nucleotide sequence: TGTGCCAGCCGCCTCCACCGGGGACCCCAGCATTTT. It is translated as CASRLHRGPQHF.

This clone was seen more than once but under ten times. CDR3 nucleotide sequence: TGTGCCAGCTCTTGGGCTAGCGGTTACGAGCAGTACGTC. Its protein is CASSWASGYEQYV. The chain couples TRBV14 to TRBJ2-7, with TRBD2 matching 7 bases. Per germline, CDR1 SGHDN and CDR2 FVKESK. The ends lost 8 bases at V and 4 bases at J; junction bases unmatched: 8. The CDR3 consists of 13 residues.

The CDR3 reads CASSLFGGTDTQYF. CDR3 nucleotides: TGTGCCAGCAGCTTGTTCGGGGGAACAGATACGCAGTATTTT. This rearrangement joins TRBV5-4 to TRBJ2-3; a possible D gene is TRBD2 (6 bases). The CDR3 spans 14 residues. Trimming pared 1 base from V and 3 bases from J, leaving 9 bases between. Germline loops: CDR1 SGHNT, CDR2 YYREEE (reference sequence).

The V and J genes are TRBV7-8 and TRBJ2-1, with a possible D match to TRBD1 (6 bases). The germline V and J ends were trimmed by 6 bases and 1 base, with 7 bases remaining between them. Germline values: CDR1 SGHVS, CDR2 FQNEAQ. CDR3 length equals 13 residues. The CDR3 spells CASRGGSYNEQFF. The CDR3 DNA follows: TGTGCCAGCAGAGGGGGTTCCTACAATGAGCAGTTCTTC.

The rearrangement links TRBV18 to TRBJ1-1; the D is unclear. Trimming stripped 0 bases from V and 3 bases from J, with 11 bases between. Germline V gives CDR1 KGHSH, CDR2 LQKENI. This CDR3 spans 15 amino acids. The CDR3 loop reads CASSPPPGLYTEAFF. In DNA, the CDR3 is TGTGCCAGCTCACCACCGCCTGGGCTTTACACTGAAGCTTTCTTT.

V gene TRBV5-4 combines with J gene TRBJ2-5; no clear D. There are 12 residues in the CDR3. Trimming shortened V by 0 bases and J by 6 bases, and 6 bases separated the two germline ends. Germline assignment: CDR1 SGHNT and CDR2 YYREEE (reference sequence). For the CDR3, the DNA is TGTGCCAGCAGCTTGGGTACAAAGACCCAGTACTTC. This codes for CASSLGTKTQYF.

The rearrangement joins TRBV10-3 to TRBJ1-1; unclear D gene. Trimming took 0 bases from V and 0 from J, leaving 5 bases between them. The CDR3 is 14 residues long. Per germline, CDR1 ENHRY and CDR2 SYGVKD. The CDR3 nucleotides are TGTGCCATCAGTGAGTCCCAGATGAACACTGAAGCTTTCTTT. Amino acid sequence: CAISESQMNTEAFF.

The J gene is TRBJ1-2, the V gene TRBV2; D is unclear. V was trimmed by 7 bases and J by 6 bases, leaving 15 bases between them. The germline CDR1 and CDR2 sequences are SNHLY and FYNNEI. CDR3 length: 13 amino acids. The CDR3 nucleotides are TGTGCCAGCATTCTCCTCTCCAGTCATGGCTACACCTTC. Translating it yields CASILLSSHGYTF.

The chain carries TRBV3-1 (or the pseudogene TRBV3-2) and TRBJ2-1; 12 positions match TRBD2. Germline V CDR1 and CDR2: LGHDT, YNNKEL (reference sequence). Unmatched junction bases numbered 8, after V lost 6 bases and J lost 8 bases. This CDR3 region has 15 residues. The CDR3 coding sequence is TGTGCCAGCAGGCAGACTAGCGGGAGTAGCTATGAGCAGTTCTTC. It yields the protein CASRQTSGSSYEQFF.

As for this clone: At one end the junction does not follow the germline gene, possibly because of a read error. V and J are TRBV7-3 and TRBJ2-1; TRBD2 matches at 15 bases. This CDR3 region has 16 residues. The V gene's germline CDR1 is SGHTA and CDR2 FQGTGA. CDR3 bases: TGCGCCAGCAGCTGGGGGACTAGCGGGGGGTACAATGAGCAGTTCTTC. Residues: CASSWGTSGGYNEQFF.

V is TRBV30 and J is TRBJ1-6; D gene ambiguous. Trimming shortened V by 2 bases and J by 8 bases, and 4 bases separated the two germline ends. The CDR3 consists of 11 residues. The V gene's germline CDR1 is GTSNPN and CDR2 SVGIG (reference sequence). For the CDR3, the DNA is TGTGCCTGGAGTCGTGATTCACCCCTCCACTTT. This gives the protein CAWSRDSPLHF.

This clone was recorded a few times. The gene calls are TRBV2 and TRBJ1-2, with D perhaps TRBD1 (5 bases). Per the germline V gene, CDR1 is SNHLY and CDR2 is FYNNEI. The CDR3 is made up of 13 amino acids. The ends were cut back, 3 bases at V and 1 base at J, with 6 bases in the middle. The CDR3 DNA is TGTGCCAGCAGTGAGGGGGGTAACTATGGCTACACCTTC. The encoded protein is CASSEGGNYGYTF.

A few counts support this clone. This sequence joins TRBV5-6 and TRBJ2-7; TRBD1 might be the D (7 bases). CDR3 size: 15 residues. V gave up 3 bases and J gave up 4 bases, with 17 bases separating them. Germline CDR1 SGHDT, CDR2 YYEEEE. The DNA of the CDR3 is TGTGCCAGCAGCTCCTCCGGCAGGGGGGTTTACGAGCAGTACTTC. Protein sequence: CASSSSGRGVYEQYF.

The CDR3 protein is CATSDALRGNTGELFF. The CDR3, as DNA: TGTGCCACCAGTGATGCCCTACGCGGGAACACCGGGGAGCTGTTTTTT. The chain uses TRBV24-1 and TRBJ2-2, with D uncertain. The germline V and J ends were trimmed by 3 bases and 1 base, with 11 bases remaining between them. This CDR3 has 16 residues. Germline V gene lookup returns CDR1 KGHDR and CDR2 SFDVKD.

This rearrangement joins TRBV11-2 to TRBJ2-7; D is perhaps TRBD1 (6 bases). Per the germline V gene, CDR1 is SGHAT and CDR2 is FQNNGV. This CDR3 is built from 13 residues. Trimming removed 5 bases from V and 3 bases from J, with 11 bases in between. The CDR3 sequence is CASSTRDIYEQYF. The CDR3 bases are TGTGCCAGCAGCACCCGGGACATCTACGAGCAGTACTTC.

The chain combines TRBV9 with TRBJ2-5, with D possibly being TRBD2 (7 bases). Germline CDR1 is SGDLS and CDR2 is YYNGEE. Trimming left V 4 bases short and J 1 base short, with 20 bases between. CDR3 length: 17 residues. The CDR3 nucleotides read TGTGCCAGCAGCCAGAAAGGGGGGCTAGCGGTCCAAGAGACCCAGTACTTC. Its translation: CASSQKGGLAVQETQYF.

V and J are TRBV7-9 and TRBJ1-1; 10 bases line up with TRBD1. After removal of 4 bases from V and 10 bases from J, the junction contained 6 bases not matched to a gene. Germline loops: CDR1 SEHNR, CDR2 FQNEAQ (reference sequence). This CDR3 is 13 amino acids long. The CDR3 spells CASSSSRTGGAFF. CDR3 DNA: TGTGCCAGCAGCTCATCCCGGACAGGGGGAGCTTTCTTT.

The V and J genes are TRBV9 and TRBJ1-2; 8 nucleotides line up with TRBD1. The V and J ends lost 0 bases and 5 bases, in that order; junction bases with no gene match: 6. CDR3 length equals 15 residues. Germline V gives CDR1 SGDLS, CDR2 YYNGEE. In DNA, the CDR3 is TGTGCCAGCAGCGTAGCTCCGGACAGGGTTTATGGCTACACCTTC. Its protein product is CASSVAPDRVYGYTF.